Listed here are 13 T cell receptor beta chains from one sample, sequenced in a study of early T cells in non-severe SARS-CoV-2 infection. MiXCR, applied by TCRdb to the 5' RACE reads, yields one record per CDR3 protein. Of about 64,000 distinct CDR3 sequences detected, 20% appear once; the ten largest clones hold about 17%. Sequenced here: whole blood, sampled at baseline. The origin of the receptors is an adult who was a healthcare worker with PCR-confirmed SARS-CoV-2 infection or an uninfected control (not recorded which).

This clonotype was observed many times. The CDR3 bases are TGTGCCAGCAGTGCCGGGACGAGCTACGAGCAGTACTTC. Its translation is CASSAGTSYEQYF. The chain combines TRBV12-3 or TRBV12-4 with TRBJ2-7; TRBD1 or TRBD2 may be the D gene (5 bases each). The CDR3 extends over 13 amino acids. V dropped 5 bases and J dropped 3 bases, with 11 bases sitting between them.

V is TRBV12-3 or TRBV12-4 and J is TRBJ2-1, with 10 bases that match TRBD1. V lost 6 bases and J lost 9; bases outside the gene matches: 5. The CDR3 runs 13 residues. The CDR3 DNA reads TGTGCCAGCAGAAGGACAGGGGGAGGTGAGCAGTTCTTC. This gives the protein CASRRTGGGEQFF.

This clonotype appeared many times. V gene TRBV7-6 combines with J gene TRBJ1-1; no definite D call. V was cut by 0 bases and J by 0 bases, with 5 bases left in between. The CDR3 extends over 14 amino acids. Germline V gene data show CDR1 as SGHVS and CDR2 as FNYEAQ. The CDR3 region is CASSLAWVNTEAFF. The CDR3, as DNA: TGTGCCAGCAGCTTAGCGTGGGTGAACACTGAAGCTTTCTTT.

The J gene is TRBJ2-7, the V gene TRBV7-9; D is uncertain. The germline V gene has CDR1 SEHNR and CDR2 FQNEAQ (reference sequence). CDR3 size: 14 residues. Trimming removed 2 bases from V and 0 bases from J, with 8 bases in between. CDR3 sequence (DNA): TGTGCCAGCAGCTTATCTGGCCTCTCCTACGAGCAGTACTTC. It yields the protein CASSLSGLSYEQYF.

The V and J genes are TRBV24-1 and TRBJ2-1; D assignment may be TRBD1 or TRBD2 (5 bases each). Germline CDR1 reads KGHDR; CDR2 reads SFDVKD. Trimming left V 6 bases short and J 7 bases short, with 15 bases between. The CDR3 consists of 14 residues. The CDR3 DNA reads as TGTGCCACCAGTCCCCCGGGACGGGGTAATGAGCAGTTCTTC. This encodes CATSPPGRGNEQFF.

J is TRBJ1-6 and V is TRBV27; D call uncertain. The V gene's germline CDR1 is MNHEY and CDR2 SMNVEV (reference sequence). CDR3 length equals 14 residues. The V end lost 2 bases, the J end lost 8 bases, and 10 bases lay between the germline ends. The chain's CDR3 is CASSLISAHSPLHF. In DNA form, the CDR3 reads TGTGCCAGCAGTTTAATTTCGGCTCATTCACCCCTCCACTTT.

This clonotype showed up many times. This rearrangement joins TRBV12-3 or TRBV12-4 to TRBJ2-3; D may be TRBD2 (5 bases). Between the trimmed V and J ends, which lost 9 bases and 1 base, there was a span of 17 bases. The CDR3 totals 15 residues. The CDR3, as DNA: TGTGCCAGTATTCCCTCGAGCGGACGCACAGATACGCAGTATTTT. Translating gives CASIPSSGRTDTQYF.

The chain links TRBV11-2 to TRBJ1-1, with a possible D match to TRBD1 (6 bases). Germline V gives CDR1 SGHAT, CDR2 FQNNGV. Trimming took 1 base from V and 1 from J, leaving 10 bases between them. The CDR3 runs 15 residues. The CDR3 sequence: CASSLGTGPNTEAFF. The CDR3 bases are TGTGCCAGCAGCTTAGGTACAGGGCCGAACACTGAAGCTTTCTTT.

This clonotype occurred once. CDR3 sequence reads: CASSQDRGTSEAFF. The CDR3 bases are TGTGCCAGCAGCCAAGATAGGGGGACTTCTGAAGCTTTCTTT. The V and J genes are TRBV3-1 and TRBJ1-1, with D possibly being TRBD1 (6 bases). The germline V and J ends were trimmed by 0 bases and 6 bases, with 11 bases remaining between them. Germline CDR1 reads LGHDT; CDR2 reads YNNKEL (reference sequence). The CDR3 contains 14 residues.

The table lists this clonotype with many counts. The genes are TRBV9 and TRBJ1-1; D ambiguous. Trimming removed 4 bases from V and 3 bases from J, with 7 bases in between. Germline CDR1 reads SGDLS; CDR2 reads YYNGEE. This CDR3 contains 12 residues. CDR3 in DNA: TGTGCCAGCAGCCCCGAGGACACTGAAGCTTTCTTT. It is translated as CASSPEDTEAFF.

The V gene is TRBV4-1, the J gene TRBJ2-7; D is perhaps TRBD2 (7 bases). The V gene lost 2 bases and the J gene lost 2 bases, with 13 bases spanning the gap. The length of the CDR3 is 15 residues. CDR1 is MGHRA, CDR2 YSYEKL, per germline. The CDR3 coding sequence is TGCGCCAGCAGCCAAAAGTCGGGGGGCACCTACGAGCAGTACTTC. This gives the protein CASSQKSGGTYEQYF.

This clonotype came up a few times. V and J are TRBV5-1 and TRBJ2-7, with TRBD1 identical over 8 bases. Germline values: CDR1 SGHRS, CDR2 YFSETQ. The CDR3 covers 15 residues. V shed 0 bases and J 3 bases; nucleotides not matched to a gene: 5. The CDR3 DNA sequence: TGCGCCAGCAGCTTGGGGGGGACAGGCGGCTACGAGCAGTACTTC. Residues: CASSLGGTGGYEQYF. The entire variable domain, with the rest obtained from reference TRBV5-1 and TRBJ2-7, is as follows: KAGVTQTPRYLIKTRGQQVTLSCSPISGHRSVSWYQQTPGQGLQFLFEYFSETQRNKGNFPGRFSGRQFSNSRSEMNVSTLELGDSALYLCASSLGGTGGYEQYFGPGTRLTVT.

This clonotype was observed a few times. This rearrangement joins TRBV6-4 to TRBJ2-7; TRBD1 aligns across 9 bases. J lost 2 bases, V lost 9 bases, and 2 bases had no gene match. The CDR3 is 12 amino acids. Germline V CDR1 and CDR2: MRHNA, SNTAGT. The DNA for the CDR3 is TGTGCCAGACAGGGGGCGGCCTACGAGCAGTACTTC. Translating gives CARQGAAYEQYF.